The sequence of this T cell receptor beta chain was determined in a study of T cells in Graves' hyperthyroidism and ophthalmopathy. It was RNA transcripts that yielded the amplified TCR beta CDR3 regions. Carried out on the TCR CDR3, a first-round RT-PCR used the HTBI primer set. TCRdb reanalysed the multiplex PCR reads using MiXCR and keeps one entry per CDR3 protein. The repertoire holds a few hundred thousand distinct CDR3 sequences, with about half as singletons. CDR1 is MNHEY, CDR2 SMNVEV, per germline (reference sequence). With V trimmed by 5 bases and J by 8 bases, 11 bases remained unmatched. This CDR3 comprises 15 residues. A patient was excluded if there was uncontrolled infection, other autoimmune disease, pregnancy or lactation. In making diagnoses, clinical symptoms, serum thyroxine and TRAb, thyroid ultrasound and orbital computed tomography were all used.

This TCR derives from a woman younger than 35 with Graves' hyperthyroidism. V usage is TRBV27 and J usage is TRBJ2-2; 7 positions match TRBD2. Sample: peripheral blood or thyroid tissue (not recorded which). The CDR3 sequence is CASSTSGTISGELFF. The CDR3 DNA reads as TGTGCCAGCAGTACCTCCGGGACTATATCTGGGGAGCTGTTTTTT.